This T cell receptor (beta chain) came from a study of CD8+ T cells in alopecia areata. As for the study in general: A 6-month off-drug phase came after tofacitinib, which had lasted 6 to 18 months.

This sample's treatment: oral pan-JAK inhibitor, 5-10 mg twice daily. General study results and limits: Relative to normal scalp, lesional scalp, especially alopecia totalis/universalis, showed higher clonality. Sequence data from scalp samples additionally include resident alphabeta T cells of normal skin. With tofacitinib ongoing, many expanded lesional clones persisted in both scalp and blood.

Reverse transcription of extracted RNA yielded cDNA, which provided the sequencing template. Clones were read by immunoSEQ multiplex PCR, and TCRdb kept only the in-frame ones, dropping some. The table shows 90,000 or so clones, with about 40% occurring only once. This clone turned up a few times. Its antigen is unknown. Trimming removed 5 bases at V and 7 bases at J, with 11 bases between. Germline V lookup: CDR1 SQVTM, CDR2 ANQGSEA. The CDR3 loop spans 11 amino acids. Here the sequenced sample was CD8+ T cells sorted from blood, taken at week 24, from a patient treated with tofacitinib. This clonotype originated in a human donor with alopecia areata. V is TRBV29-1 and J is TRBJ1-2; D gene ambiguous. The CDR3 bases are TGCAGCGTTTTTGATCGGGGTGGCTACACCTTC. It codes for CSVFDRGGYTF.